This T cell receptor (beta chain) derives from a study of blood T cell repertoires in COVID-19. The repertoire was sequenced with immunoSEQ multiplex PCR; TCRdb's copy has only in-frame clones and lacks some. The profile shows about 150,000 clones, roughly 80% of them singletons. Germline lookup yields CDR1 LGHDT and CDR2 YNNKEL (reference sequence). The CDR3 runs to 15 residues. Losses at the gene ends were 4 bases for V and 6 bases for J; bases not matched to a gene: 3. This TCR was sampled from a man aged 18 to 29 with active or convalescent COVID-19. Input material: peripheral blood. The rearrangement joins TRBV3-1 (or the pseudogene TRBV3-2) to TRBJ1-6; TRBD1 matches at 10 bases. This chain's CDR3 is CASSRGQGGNSPLHF. The DNA for the CDR3 is TGTGCCAGCAGCCGAGGACAGGGGGGTAATTCACCCCTCCACTTT.